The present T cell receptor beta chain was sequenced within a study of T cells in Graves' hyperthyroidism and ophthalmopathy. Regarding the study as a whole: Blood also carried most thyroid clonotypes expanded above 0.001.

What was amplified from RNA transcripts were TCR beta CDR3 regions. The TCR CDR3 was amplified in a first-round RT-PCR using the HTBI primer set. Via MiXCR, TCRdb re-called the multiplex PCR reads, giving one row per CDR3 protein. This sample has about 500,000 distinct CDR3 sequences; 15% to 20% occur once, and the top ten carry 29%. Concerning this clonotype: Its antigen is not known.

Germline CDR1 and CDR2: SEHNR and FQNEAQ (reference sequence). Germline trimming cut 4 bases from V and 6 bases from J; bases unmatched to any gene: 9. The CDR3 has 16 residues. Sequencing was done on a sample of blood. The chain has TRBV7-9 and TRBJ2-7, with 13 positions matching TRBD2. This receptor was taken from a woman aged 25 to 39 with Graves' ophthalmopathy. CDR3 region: CASSSPGLAGPAEQYF. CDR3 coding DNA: TGTGCCAGCAGCTCACCGGGACTAGCGGGGCCCGCCGAGCAGTACTTC.